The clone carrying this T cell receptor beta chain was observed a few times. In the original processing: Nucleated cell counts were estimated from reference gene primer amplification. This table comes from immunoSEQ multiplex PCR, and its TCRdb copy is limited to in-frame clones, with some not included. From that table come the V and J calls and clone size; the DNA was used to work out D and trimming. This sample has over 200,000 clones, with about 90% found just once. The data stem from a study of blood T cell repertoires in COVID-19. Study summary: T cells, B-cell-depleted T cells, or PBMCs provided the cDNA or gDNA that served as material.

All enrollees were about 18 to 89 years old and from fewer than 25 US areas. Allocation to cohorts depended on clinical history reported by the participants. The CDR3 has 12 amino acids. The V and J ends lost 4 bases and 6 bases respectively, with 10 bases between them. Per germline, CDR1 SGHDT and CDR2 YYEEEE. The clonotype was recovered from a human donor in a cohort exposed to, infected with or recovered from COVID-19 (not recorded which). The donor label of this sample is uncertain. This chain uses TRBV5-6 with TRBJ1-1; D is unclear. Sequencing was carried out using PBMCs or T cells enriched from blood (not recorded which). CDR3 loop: CASSPPRAEAFF. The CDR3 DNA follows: TGTGCCAGCAGCCCCCCTAGAGCTGAAGCTTTCTTT.